One T cell receptor beta chain is described in this entry. These data are taken from a study of OX40 agonist ivuxolimab in advanced cancers. This CDR3 contains 12 residues. CDR1 and CDR2 from the germline V gene are SQVTM and ANQGSEA. V trimming: 7 bases; J trimming: 4 bases; junction bases outside the gene matches: 6. The data were produced by immunoSEQ multiplex PCR, yet TCRdb's version contains in-frame clones alone and is incomplete. The sample has 50,000 to 55,000 clones; around 87% are singletons. This material consisted of CD4+ or CD8+ T cells sorted from blood, taken in a trial of the OX40 agonist ivuxolimab. The receptor comes from an adult with an advanced solid tumor such as melanoma, head and neck, liver or kidney cancer. This rearrangement joins TRBV29-1 to TRBJ2-5, with TRBD2 matching 7 bases. CDR3 nucleotide sequence: TGCAGCGCCATCTCTAGCGGAGAGACCCAGTACTTC. Amino acids: CSAISSGETQYF.